The 6 T cell receptor beta chains below all came from one sample that was sequenced in a study of blood T cell repertoires in COVID-19. The repertoire was sequenced with immunoSEQ multiplex PCR; TCRdb's copy has only in-frame clones and lacks some. The table records roughly 32,000 clones, 87% of them present only once. Sequencing was performed on peripheral blood. The receptors come from a man aged 50-59 years with active or convalescent COVID-19.

This clone was found once. The J gene is TRBJ2-5, the V gene TRBV27; D not certain. With 1 base removed from V and 2 bases from J, the gap between germline ends came to 8 bases. Germline CDR1 is MNHEY and CDR2 is SMNVEV (reference sequence). This CDR3 region has 14 residues. CDR3 protein: CASSLYRSQETQYF. For the CDR3, the DNA is TGTGCCAGCAGTTTATACCGGTCTCAAGAGACCCAGTACTTC.

CDR3 nucleotide sequence: TGTGCCAGCAGTTTATTCGACAGGGTCGGGGAGACCCAGTACTTC. It yields the protein CASSLFDRVGETQYF. The chain carries TRBV27 and TRBJ2-5; 7 positions agree with TRBD1. The CDR3 is 15 residues long. Looked up from germline, CDR1 is MNHEY and CDR2 is SMNVEV (reference sequence). The ends lost 1 base at V and 5 bases at J; junction bases unmatched: 7.

This chain joins TRBV28 and TRBJ2-5; 7 bases agree with TRBD1. The CDR3 extends over 14 amino acids. V dropped 3 bases and J dropped 5; count of bases not matched to a gene: 6. Germline assignment: CDR1 MDHEN and CDR2 SYDVKM. The CDR3 DNA reads TGTGCCAGCAGTTTCAGAGACAGGGCCGAGACCCAGTACTTC. Translated, it gives CASSFRDRAETQYF.

The chain joins TRBV18 to TRBJ1-1; perhaps TRBD1 as D (6 bases). The CDR3 has 14 residues. The V gene's germline CDR1 is KGHSH and CDR2 LQKENI. V lost 6 bases to trimming and J lost 0 bases, with 11 bases between them. CDR3 residues: CASSPGAMNTEAFF. CDR3 DNA: TGTGCCAGCTCGCCAGGGGCGATGAACACTGAAGCTTTCTTT.

The chain recombines TRBV9 with TRBJ1-2; no definite D call. The V gene lost 0 bases and the J gene lost 1 base, with 4 bases spanning the gap. CDR1 is SGDLS and CDR2 is YYNGEE in the germline V gene. CDR3 length: 13 residues. The chain's CDR3 is CASSVAVNYGYTF. The DNA for the CDR3 is TGTGCCAGCAGCGTAGCGGTTAACTATGGCTACACCTTC.

J is TRBJ2-3 and V is TRBV25-1, with 8 bases matching TRBD1. Germline values: CDR1 MGHDK, CDR2 SYGVNS. The CDR3 extends over 18 amino acids. Trimming took 0 bases from V and 4 from J; bases not matched to a gene: 12. CDR3 DNA sequence: TGTGCCAGCAGTGAATACGCGGGGCAGGGGGCCACCCCAGATACGCAGTATTTT. Residues: CASSEYAGQGATPDTQYF.